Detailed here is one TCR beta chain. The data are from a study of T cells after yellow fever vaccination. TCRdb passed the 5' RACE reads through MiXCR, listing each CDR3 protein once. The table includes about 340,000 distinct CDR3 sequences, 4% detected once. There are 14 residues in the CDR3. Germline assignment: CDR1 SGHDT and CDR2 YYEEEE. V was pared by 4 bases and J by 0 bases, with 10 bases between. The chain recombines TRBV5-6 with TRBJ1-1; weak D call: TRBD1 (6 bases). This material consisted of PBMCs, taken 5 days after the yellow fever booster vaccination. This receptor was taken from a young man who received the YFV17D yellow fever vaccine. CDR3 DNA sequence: TGTGCCAGCAGCGCCGACAGGCTGAACACTGAAGCTTTCTTT. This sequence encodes CASSADRLNTEAFF.